This T cell receptor (beta chain) was sequenced during a study of blood T cell repertoires in COVID-19. At the level of the study: COVID-19 samples from acute and convalescent phases originated in the United States, Italy and Spain. Sources were T cells, B-cell-depleted T cells, or PBMCs; the material itself was cDNA or gDNA.

After removal of 3 bases from V and 6 bases from J, the junction contained 11 bases not matched to a gene. This CDR3 region has 16 residues. The germline V gene encodes CDR1 SGDLS and CDR2 YYNGEE. Per the original data handling: Reference gene primer amplification yielded estimated nucleated cell counts. Clones were read by immunoSEQ multiplex PCR, and TCRdb kept only the in-frame ones, dropping some. Clone size and the V and J calls come from that table; the DNA yielded D and trimming. Among over 75,000 clones listed, around four fifths were seen once. The chain has TRBV9 and TRBJ2-1; 8 bases map to TRBD2. The specimen was peripheral blood. The receptor was derived from a human donor in a cohort sampled during active COVID-19. The CDR3 DNA reads as TGTGCCAGCAGCGCCCCTCAAGCGGGAGCTATCAATGAGCAGTTCTTC. Translation: CASSAPQAGAINEQFF. Complete variable domain (other parts from reference TRBV9 and TRBJ2-1): DSGVTQTPKHLITATGQRVTLRCSPRSGDLSVYWYQQSLDQGLQFLIQYYNGEERAKGNILERFSAQQFPDLHSELNLSSLELGDSALYFCASSAPQAGAINEQFFGPGTRLTVL.